This TCR beta chain was found in a study of blood T cell repertoires in COVID-19. About the research overall: Sites across the United States, Italy and Spain contributed samples from acute and convalescent COVID-19. PBMCs, B-cell-depleted T cells, or T cells were the source of the cDNA or gDNA that made up the material.

Which cohort a participant joined came from the clinical history participants gave. Two negative PCRs, clearance, or symptom resolution had been documented for recovered Cohort 3 donors. V lost 6 bases and J 0 bases, leaving 12 bases between the germline ends. Germline V gene sequence: CDR1 MNHEY, CDR2 SMNVEV (reference sequence). The CDR3 covers 15 residues. Clones were read by immunoSEQ multiplex PCR, and TCRdb kept only the in-frame ones, dropping some. The sample gives 330,000 or so clones, roughly 84% of which show up once; almost 3% is in the top ten. This chain connects TRBV27 to TRBJ2-1; possibly TRBD2 for D (5 bases). This clonotype originated in a woman between 25 and 40 years old who had recovered from COVID-19. Sequencing was carried out using PBMCs or T cells enriched from blood (not recorded which). CDR3 in DNA: TGTGCCAGCAGCACCACTAGGAGCTCCTACAATGAGCAGTTCTTC. This translates into CASSTTRSSYNEQFF.